This TCR beta chain derives from a study of blood T cell repertoires in COVID-19. Study as a whole: Acute and convalescent COVID-19 samples came from the United States, Italy and Spain. Sample material is recorded as cDNA or gDNA derived from T cells, B-cell-depleted T cells, or PBMCs.

Source study methods: Cell counts per sample came from amplifying reference gene primers. The table came from immunoSEQ multiplex PCR; TCRdb's copy has only in-frame clones and leaves some out. V and J calls and clone size are copied from that table; D and trimming were computed from the DNA. The sample gives tens of thousands of clones, 65% to 80% of which show up once; over 30% is in the top ten. Trimming removed 6 bases at V and 0 bases at J, with 6 bases between. The CDR3 is 12 amino acids. Comment on this clone: At the DNA level, this CDR3 is encoded by other sequences in the same sample as well.

The TCR was taken from a human donor in a cohort sampled during active COVID-19. The sample consisted of peripheral blood. The gene calls are TRBV12-3 or TRBV12-4 and TRBJ2-7; maybe TRBD2 (5 bases). CDR3 nucleotides: TGTGCCAGCAGGCGGGCCTCCTACGAGCAGTACTTC. Translating gives CASRRASYEQYF.